One and the same sample provided the 18 T cell receptor beta chains below, sequenced in a study of cytomegalovirus exposure and HLA in healthy donors listed by TCRdb under 2017. Library construction relied on the immunoSEQ multiplex PCR assay. For the multiplex PCR, a mixture combining 60 forward primers for TCR Vbeta segments and 13 reverse primers for TCR Jbeta segments was used. The immuneACCESS repertoire file appears here via TCRdb, limited to in-frame rearrangements. These files lack a portion of the clones; in checked studies, under half of the deficit traces to unresolved V genes, and the cause of the others is not known. This sample comprises over 50,000 clones, about 81% of them detected only once. Just over 50% of the sample is held by the ten biggest clonotypes. Input material: PBMCs. These receptors originate from a man aged 45 to 65 in good health and CMV-seropositive.

V and J are TRBV19 and TRBJ1-5; D is undetermined. The CDR3 contains 12 residues. The V end lost 7 bases, the J end lost 4 bases, and 8 bases lay between the germline ends. Per the germline V gene, CDR1 is LNHDA and CDR2 is SQIVND (reference sequence). CDR3 nucleotides: TGTGCCAGTATGGAGGCGAATCAGCCCCAGCATTTT. Translated: CASMEANQPQHF. The variable domain in full, completed from reference TRBV19 and TRBJ1-5, reads DGGITQSPKYLFRKEGQNVTLSCEQNLNHDAMYWYRQDPGQGLRLIYYSQIVNDFQKGDIAEGYSVSREKKESFPLTVTSAQKNPTAFYLCASMEANQPQHFGDGTRLSIL.

The rearrangement links TRBV30 to TRBJ1-5, with D possibly TRBD1 on 6 matching bases. V gave up 0 bases and J gave up 4 bases, with 19 bases separating them. Looked up from germline, CDR1 is GTSNPN and CDR2 is SVGIG (reference sequence). This CDR3 has 17 residues. CDR3 in amino acids: CAWSVGQGPPGNQPQHF. The DNA of the CDR3 is TGTGCCTGGAGTGTAGGGCAGGGGCCGCCCGGGAATCAGCCCCAGCATTTT.

The chain is built from TRBV27 and TRBJ2-1, with TRBD2 matching 14 bases. Looked up from germline, CDR1 is MNHEY and CDR2 is SMNVEV (reference sequence). The length of the CDR3 is 16 residues. Germline trimming cut 2 bases from V and 12 bases from J; bases unmatched to any gene: 9. CDR3 in amino acids: CASSLRTSGRPFGQFF. The CDR3 DNA sequence: TGTGCCAGCAGTTTAAGGACTAGCGGGAGGCCCTTTGGGCAGTTCTTC.

This clone showed up just a few times. The chain recombines TRBV7-9 with TRBJ2-4; D is perhaps TRBD1 (6 bases). The V end lost 5 bases, the J end lost 3 bases, and 11 bases lay between the germline ends. Germline V gives CDR1 SEHNR, CDR2 FQNEAQ (reference sequence). The CDR3 has 14 amino acids. The CDR3 DNA reads TGTGCCAGCAGCCCGATGACAGGCAAAAACATTCAGTACTTC. Protein: CASSPMTGKNIQYF.

The chain combines TRBV6-6 with TRBJ2-3; 7 bases map to TRBD2. The CDR3 sequence is 14 residues long. V lost 7 bases and J lost 2; bases outside the gene matches: 6. Germline V gives CDR1 MNHNY, CDR2 SVGAGI (reference sequence). This CDR3 is CASTPGGITDTQYF. The CDR3 bases are TGTGCCAGCACCCCCGGGGGGATCACAGATACGCAGTATTTT.

In DNA form, the CDR3 reads TGTGCCAGCAGGCCCTCCGGGGCCTTAGGGGGTCTCTACGAGCAGTACTTC. This codes for CASRPSGALGGLYEQYF. The chain has TRBV27 and TRBJ2-7, with D possibly being TRBD1 (6 bases). The germline gives CDR1 MNHEY, CDR2 SMNVEV (reference sequence). The CDR3 spans 17 residues. Deletions cut 6 bases from V and 3 bases from J, with 24 bases between.

The CDR3 sequence is CASSLHGGGLTPYEQYF. In DNA form, the CDR3 reads TGTGCCAGCAGCCTACATGGGGGGGGGCTCACCCCCTACGAGCAGTACTTC. This chain connects TRBV11-2 to TRBJ2-5; possibly TRBD2 for D (7 bases). The J call could be wrong; TRBJ2-7 is a better fit for the DNA end. The CDR3 is 17 residues long. The germline CDR1 and CDR2 sequences are SGHAT and FQNNGV.

This chain uses TRBV19 with TRBJ1-2, with D unclear. This CDR3 is 17 amino acids long. CDR1 LNHDA and CDR2 SQIVND come from the germline V gene (reference sequence). V was cut by 3 bases and J by 3 bases, with 20 bases left in between. Here the CDR3 DNA reads TGTGCCAGTAGTATTTGGGCCGGGAGGGATTTCCACTATGGCTACACCTTC. Amino acid sequence: CASSIWAGRDFHYGYTF.

V is TRBV5-1 and J is TRBJ2-7; D possibly corresponds to TRBD2 (6 bases). Between the trimmed V and J ends, which lost 2 bases and 4 bases, there was a span of 10 bases. The CDR3 spans 13 residues. Germline values: CDR1 SGHRS, CDR2 YFSETQ. In DNA form, the CDR3 reads TGCGCCAGCAGCTTCGCTGGGAGGTACGAGCAGTACTTC. Its translation is CASSFAGRYEQYF.

The table lists this clone with a few counts. The V gene is TRBV7-3, the J gene TRBJ2-1; 7 bases align to TRBD2. Germline V gene lookup returns CDR1 SGHTA and CDR2 FQGTGA. The V gene end was trimmed by 2 bases and the J gene end by 2 bases; junction bases not matched to a gene: 3. The CDR3 runs 15 residues. Here the CDR3 reads CASSLGAGAYNEQFF. DNA of the CDR3: TGTGCCAGCAGCTTAGGGGCGGGAGCCTACAATGAGCAGTTCTTC.

The chain carries TRBV2 and TRBJ1-2, with 7 bases matching TRBD1. Looked up from germline, CDR1 is SNHLY and CDR2 is FYNNEI. The V gene end was trimmed by 6 bases and the J gene end by 2 bases; junction bases not matched to a gene: 9. CDR3 length: 15 amino acids. CDR3 region: CASSQIGTDNYGYTF. The CDR3 DNA follows: TGTGCCAGCAGCCAAATCGGGACAGACAACTATGGCTACACCTTC.

This clone was observed a handful of times. The chain links TRBV4-3 to TRBJ2-2; D remains ambiguous. This CDR3 has 15 amino acids. Trimming left V 3 bases short and J 5 bases short, with 13 bases between. CDR1 and CDR2 from the germline V gene are LGHNA and YSLEER. The CDR3: CASSQRGVGTGELFF. The CDR3 region has the DNA TGCGCCAGCAGCCAGAGAGGAGTTGGGACCGGGGAGCTGTTTTTT.

Worth noting for this clone: The sample holds other DNA sequences that translate to the same CDR3. The chain is built from TRBV30 and TRBJ1-3; D remains unclear. Germline CDR1 is GTSNPN and CDR2 is SVGIG (reference sequence). The length of the CDR3 is 18 residues. V dropped 2 bases and J dropped 0 bases, with 20 bases sitting between them. CDR3 in DNA: TGTGCCTGGAGTAACTCATTCAACAGAGACAACTCTGGAAACACCATATATTTT. This codes for CAWSNSFNRDNSGNTIYF. The full variable domain, with the rest looked up from reference TRBV30 and TRBJ1-3, is SQTIHQWPATLVQPVGSPLSLECTVEGTSNPNLYWYRQAAGRGLQLLFYSVGIGQISSEVPQNLSASRPQDRQFILSSKKLLLSDSGFYLCAWSNSFNRDNSGNTIYFGEGSWLTVV.

The chain combines TRBV29-1 with TRBJ2-3; 10 bases are shared with TRBD2. Germline V gene data show CDR1 as SQVTM and CDR2 as ANQGSEA. This CDR3 region has 16 residues. J lost 4 bases, V lost 7 bases, and 14 bases had no gene match. Written as DNA, the CDR3 is TGCAGCGCAGACGGGGTAGCGGGAGGACCCGCAGATACGCAGTATTTT. Encoded protein: CSADGVAGGPADTQYF.

In this sample, this clone turned up once. This CDR3 reads CASAPGSLGADTQYF. The CDR3 nucleotides are TGTGCCAGCGCACCGGGATCCCTCGGAGCAGATACGCAGTATTTT. This chain uses TRBV25-1 with TRBJ2-3; D perhaps matches TRBD2 (5 bases). The V end was cut by 8 bases, the J end by 4 bases, with 19 bases between. Germline CDR1 MGHDK, CDR2 SYGVNS. The CDR3 is 15 amino acids.

V is TRBV7-2 and J is TRBJ2-5; 7 nucleotides match TRBD2. The CDR3 contains 17 residues. Germline CDR1 is SGHTA and CDR2 is FQGNSA. J lost 0 bases, V lost 5 bases, and 12 bases had no gene match. The CDR3 nucleotides are TGTGCCAGCAGCCAGGGTGGCGGGGGTACTAACCAAGAGACCCAGTACTTC. Translating gives CASSQGGGGTNQETQYF.

The chain employs TRBV5-1 and TRBJ1-2; 9 bases fit TRBD1. Germline trimming cut 4 bases from V and 8 bases from J; bases unmatched to any gene: 12. Germline CDR1 SGHRS, CDR2 YFSETQ. The CDR3 covers 15 residues. CDR3 DNA sequence: TGCGCCAGCAGCCTTCTTACCGGGACAGGGAGCGGCTACACCTTC. This encodes CASSLLTGTGSGYTF.

V gene TRBV9 combines with J gene TRBJ2-2, with 7 bases fitting TRBD1. Germline V gives CDR1 SGDLS, CDR2 YYNGEE. The ends lost 4 bases at V and 5 bases at J; junction bases unmatched: 5. This CDR3 is built from 14 residues. CDR3 nucleotide sequence: TGTGCCAGCAGCCCACAGGGGATGACCGGGGAGCTGTTTTTT. Amino acids: CASSPQGMTGELFF.